These 26 T cell receptor beta chains were sequenced from one sample in a study of blood T cell repertoires in COVID-19. Profiling relied on immunoSEQ multiplex PCR, and the TCRdb table lists in-frame clones only, not all of them. The sample lists under 150,000 clones, about 79% seen once, with around 4.2% in the top ten. Sequencing was carried out using peripheral blood. These receptors originate from a woman aged 80 or over with active or convalescent COVID-19.

This chain connects TRBV24-1 to TRBJ2-2, with 7 positions matching TRBD1. Looked up from germline, CDR1 is KGHDR and CDR2 is SFDVKD. CDR3 length: 18 amino acids. After removal of 1 base from V and 5 bases from J, the junction contained 12 bases not matched to a gene. For the CDR3, the DNA is TGTGCCACCAGTGATTTAGGCCAGGCAGGGGGTAGTACCGGGGAGCTGTTTTTT. This sequence encodes CATSDLGQAGGSTGELFF.

V usage is TRBV6-5 and J usage is TRBJ1-5, with D hard to call. Germline V gene lookup returns CDR1 MNHEY and CDR2 SVGAGI. V lost 1 base, J lost 7 bases, and 8 bases lay in between. The CDR3 sequence is 13 residues long. In DNA form, the CDR3 reads TGTGCCAGCAGTTACTTCGCGGGGCAGCCCCAGCATTTT. Its translation: CASSYFAGQPQHF.

The chain joins TRBV7-2 to TRBJ2-3; 8 bases match TRBD1. The CDR3 extends over 14 amino acids. V was pared by 4 bases and J by 6 bases, with 6 bases of the junction left unmatched. Germline loops: CDR1 SGHTA, CDR2 FQGNSA. The CDR3 bases are TGTGCCAGCAGCTCGACCGGGACAGGCGATACGCAGTATTTT. Translation: CASSSTGTGDTQYF.

This chain uses TRBV18 with TRBJ1-1; D perhaps matches TRBD1 (6 bases). The CDR3 is made up of 18 amino acids. Trimming shortened V by 4 bases and J by 3 bases, and 24 bases separated the two germline ends. Germline values: CDR1 KGHSH, CDR2 LQKENI. The CDR3, as DNA: TGTGCCAGCTCACGCAGCGGGGGATTGCCGGGACACGACACTGAAGCTTTCTTT. It codes for CASSRSGGLPGHDTEAFF.

This chain links TRBV6-5 with TRBJ1-3; D is uncertain. The CDR3 loop spans 16 amino acids. Looked up from germline, CDR1 is MNHEY and CDR2 is SVGAGI. The V and J ends lost 2 bases and 1 base respectively, with 12 bases between them. CDR3 amino acids: CASSYGWANSGNTIYF. The CDR3 region has the DNA TGTGCCAGCAGTTACGGCTGGGCTAATTCTGGAAACACCATATATTTT.

This chain connects TRBV19 to TRBJ1-1; 10 bases agree with TRBD1. The junction had 8 bases not matched to a gene; V was cut back by 4 bases and J by 3 bases. Germline CDR1 LNHDA, CDR2 SQIVND (reference sequence). The CDR3 is made up of 16 amino acids. Written as DNA, the CDR3 is TGTGCCAGTAGTACCAGACCTGGACAGGGGGACACTGAAGCTTTCTTT. As protein: CASSTRPGQGDTEAFF.

This sequence joins TRBV14 and TRBJ2-5, with 11 bases identical to TRBD2. Per the germline V gene, CDR1 is SGHDN and CDR2 is FVKESK. The CDR3 has 15 residues. The junction had 4 bases not matched to a gene; V was cut back by 0 bases and J by 7 bases. Written as DNA, the CDR3 is TGTGCCAGCAGCCAAGATCTAGCGGGGGGACGGACCCAGTACTTC. This translates into CASSQDLAGGRTQYF.

The rearrangement joins TRBV5-4 to TRBJ2-5, with unresolved D. This CDR3 region has 14 residues. V lost 0 bases, J lost 4 bases, and 10 bases lay in between. Germline V gene sequence: CDR1 SGHNT, CDR2 YYREEE (reference sequence). The CDR3 sequence is CASSLGLSGETQYF. Written as DNA, the CDR3 is TGTGCCAGCAGCTTGGGACTTTCTGGAGAGACCCAGTACTTC.

V gene TRBV3-1 (or the pseudogene TRBV3-2) combines with J gene TRBJ2-7; 10 bases are a match to TRBD1. V gave up 4 bases and J gave up 5 bases; unmatched junction bases: 5. The CDR3 has 14 amino acids. From germline, CDR1 is LGHDT and CDR2 YNNKEL (reference sequence). The CDR3 region is CASSLGQGIHEQYF. The CDR3 DNA reads as TGTGCCAGCAGCCTGGGACAGGGGATACACGAGCAGTACTTC.

The V call is TRBV7-3, the J call TRBJ2-1, with unresolved D. V lost 7 bases to trimming and J lost 5 bases, with 15 bases between them. Germline V gene data show CDR1 as SGHTA and CDR2 as FQGTGA. CDR3 length: 14 amino acids. This CDR3 reads CASKPTEMNNEQFF. The CDR3 region has the DNA TGTGCCAGCAAACCCACAGAGATGAACAATGAGCAGTTCTTC.

Only a few counts were recorded for this clone. V and J are TRBV7-2 and TRBJ1-2, with 7 bases identical to TRBD1. V lost 5 bases, J lost 3 bases, and 9 bases stayed unmatched. This CDR3 has 15 residues. Per the germline V gene, CDR1 is SGHTA and CDR2 is FQGNSA. CDR3 loop: CASSKTGVADYGYTF. CDR3 in DNA: TGTGCCAGCAGCAAAACAGGGGTCGCGGACTATGGCTACACCTTC. Supplemented by reference TRBV7-2 and TRBJ1-2, the full variable domain reads GAGVSQSPSNKVTEKGKDVELRCDPISGHTALYWYRQSLGQGLEFLIYFQGNSAPDKSGLPSDRFSAERTGGSVSTLTIQRTQQEDSAVYLCASSKTGVADYGYTFGSGTRLTVV.

The chain is built from TRBV5-1 and TRBJ1-6; D is unresolved. V lost 4 bases and J lost 0, with 11 bases in between. The CDR3 is 16 residues long. From germline, CDR1 is SGHRS and CDR2 YFSETQ. The CDR3 region has the DNA TGCGCCAGCAGCCCGGACTCGAGCTCCTATAATTCACCCCTCCACTTT. Translated, it gives CASSPDSSSYNSPLHF.

CDR3 nucleotides: TGTGCCAGCAGTGACGGAGGGGACTATGGCTACACCTTC. As protein: CASSDGGDYGYTF. The chain carries TRBV2 and TRBJ1-2; D perhaps matches TRBD1 (5 bases). Germline V gene sequence: CDR1 SNHLY, CDR2 FYNNEI. This CDR3 has 13 residues. Trimming stripped 3 bases from V and 3 bases from J, with 8 bases between.

This clone was found a few times. V is TRBV5-1 and J is TRBJ1-1; a possible D gene is TRBD1 (6 bases). Germline-derived CDR1 and CDR2 are SGHRS and YFSETQ. The CDR3 has 14 residues. The germline V and J ends were trimmed by 2 bases and 6 bases, with 14 bases remaining between them. The chain's CDR3 is CASSLSQGLSEAFF. Written as DNA, the CDR3 is TGCGCCAGCAGCTTATCACAGGGCCTATCTGAAGCTTTCTTT.

The chain combines TRBV7-9 with TRBJ1-2; D might be TRBD1 (5 bases). The CDR3 is made up of 16 amino acids. Germline V lookup: CDR1 SEHNR, CDR2 FQNEAQ (reference sequence). Trimming left V 0 bases short and J 0 bases short, with 11 bases between. CDR3 sequence (DNA): TGTGCCAGCAGCTTAGCGTTAAGGGGTGCTAACTATGGCTACACCTTC. Encoded protein: CASSLALRGANYGYTF.

This clone was seen many times. The genes are TRBV7-9 and TRBJ2-1, with 11 bases fitting TRBD1. CDR1 is SEHNR and CDR2 is FQNEAQ in the germline V gene (reference sequence). Unmatched junction bases numbered 14, after V lost 6 bases and J lost 7 bases. The CDR3 sequence is 17 residues long. The CDR3 DNA follows: TGTGCCAGCAGAAGACCATTGAGGGGACAGGGGGGAAATGAGCAGTTCTTC. This encodes CASRRPLRGQGGNEQFF.

The chain couples TRBV7-8 to TRBJ2-2; 7 bases agree with TRBD2. Germline lookup yields CDR1 SGHVS and CDR2 FQNEAQ. The V and J ends lost 5 bases and 7 bases, in that order; junction bases with no gene match: 13. This CDR3 has 16 residues. The CDR3 spells CASSRASGVGGGELFF. In DNA form, the CDR3 reads TGTGCCAGCAGCCGAGCGAGCGGGGTGGGTGGCGGGGAGCTGTTTTTT.

The CDR3 nucleotides read TGCGCCAGCAGTACTGACAGGGTCCTCGGTGAAGCTTTCTTT. Protein product: CASSTDRVLGEAFF. V is TRBV10-2 and J is TRBJ1-1, with TRBD1 matching 7 bases. The V and J ends lost 5 bases and 7 bases, in that order; junction bases with no gene match: 10. This CDR3 contains 14 residues. From germline, CDR1 is WSHSY and CDR2 SAAADI.

The chain employs TRBV18 and TRBJ2-5; 10 nucleotides line up with TRBD2. The germline gives CDR1 KGHSH, CDR2 LQKENI. J was trimmed by 2 bases and V by 3 bases; bases with no gene match: 3. This CDR3 has 15 amino acids. The CDR3: CASSPNSGGQETQYF. CDR3 DNA: TGTGCCAGCTCACCGAATAGCGGGGGGCAAGAGACCCAGTACTTC.

This rearrangement joins TRBV10-3 to TRBJ2-5; 12 bases are shared with TRBD2. In germline, CDR1 is ENHRY, CDR2 SYGVKD. J lost 5 bases, V lost 5 bases, and 6 bases had no gene match. This CDR3 comprises 15 residues. As DNA, the CDR3 is TGTGCCATCAGTCCGGGACTAGCGGGTGTTGAGACCCAGTACTTC. It encodes CAISPGLAGVETQYF.

The chain uses TRBV15 and TRBJ1-2, with a possible D match to TRBD1 (6 bases). The CDR3 has 13 residues. V dropped 2 bases and J dropped 6 bases, with 10 bases sitting between them. Germline CDR1 LNHNV, CDR2 YYDKDF (reference sequence). CDR3 loop: CATSRLQGHGYTF. The CDR3 DNA is TGTGCCACCAGCAGATTACAGGGCCATGGCTACACCTTC.

The DNA for the CDR3 is TGTGCCTGGAGCCGGATCCAGCTAGCGGGGGATTTCTATGAGCAGTTCTTC. Its translation: CAWSRIQLAGDFYEQFF. The V and J genes are TRBV30 and TRBJ2-1; 10 bases match TRBD2. The junction had 16 bases not matched to a gene; V was cut back by 3 bases and J by 8 bases. The CDR3 totals 17 residues. CDR1 and CDR2 from the germline V gene are GTSNPN and SVGIG (reference sequence).

This clone has more than one count but fewer than ten. V gene TRBV10-3 combines with J gene TRBJ2-7; D might be TRBD1 (6 bases). Per the germline V gene, CDR1 is ENHRY and CDR2 is SYGVKD. With 5 bases removed from V and 3 bases from J, the gap between germline ends came to 14 bases. This CDR3 comprises 14 residues. CDR3 residues: CAISWTETNYEQYF. CDR3 nucleotide sequence: TGTGCCATCAGTTGGACAGAGACTAACTACGAGCAGTACTTC.

This chain uses TRBV10-3 with TRBJ1-2, with D possibly being TRBD1 (5 bases). CDR3 length: 14 amino acids. Germline CDR1 is ENHRY and CDR2 is SYGVKD. V lost 0 bases to trimming and J lost 2 bases, with 7 bases between them. The CDR3 reads CAISESGGNYGYTF. CDR3 DNA: TGTGCCATCAGTGAGTCGGGGGGAAACTATGGCTACACCTTC.

The chain couples TRBV28 to TRBJ2-7, with 11 bases that match TRBD2. V dropped 6 bases and J dropped 6; count of bases not matched to a gene: 4. The germline gives CDR1 MDHEN, CDR2 SYDVKM. The CDR3 covers 13 residues. CDR3 sequence: CASSPGLAGEQYF. The CDR3 nucleotides are TGTGCCAGCAGCCCCGGACTAGCGGGCGAGCAGTACTTC.

V is TRBV11-3 and J is TRBJ2-7, with D perhaps TRBD1 (7 bases). The CDR3 is 16 amino acids. Germline CDR1 reads SGHNT; CDR2 reads YENEEA. V was pared by 5 bases and J by 9 bases, with 26 bases between. CDR3 nucleotide sequence: TGTGCCAGCAGCCTCCGCAGGGGGGTCCGTCTTCTCTGGCAGTACTTC. This sequence encodes CASSLRRGVRLLWQYF.